What follows are 24 T cell receptor beta chains derived from one specimen sequenced in a study of T cell responses to AZD1222 COVID-19 vaccine. The assay was immunoSEQ multiplex PCR, and TCRdb's table has in-frame clones only and misses some. The table records more than 60,000 clones, approximately 83% of them present only once. This specimen consisted of peripheral blood, obtained 28 days after the second AZD1222 dose. The receptors derive from an adult who received the AZD1222 COVID-19 vaccine.

V usage is TRBV4-2 and J usage is TRBJ2-7, with D perhaps matching TRBD2 (6 bases). Germline CDR1 reads LGHNA; CDR2 reads YNFKEQ. Trimming stripped 4 bases from V and 2 bases from J, with 18 bases between. The CDR3 has 16 residues. CDR3 sequence (DNA): TGTGCCAGCAGCCCAGCCGGTGGGGGGACCGCCTACGAGCAGTACTTC. It specifies CASSPAGGGTAYEQYF.

This chain uses TRBV5-4 with TRBJ1-6, with TRBD1 matching 7 bases. Trimming took 3 bases from V and 5 from J; bases not matched to a gene: 5. Germline CDR1 and CDR2: SGHNT and YYREEE (reference sequence). This CDR3 region has 15 residues. CDR3 DNA: TGTGCCAGCAGCTGGGGACAGAACCATAATTCACCCCTCCACTTT. It is translated as CASSWGQNHNSPLHF.

The chain uses TRBV6-2 or TRBV6-3 and TRBJ2-1, with 9 positions matching TRBD2. The CDR3 is 17 amino acids. The germline CDR1 and CDR2 sequences are MNHEY and SVGEGT. After removal of 0 bases from V and 8 bases from J, the junction contained 11 bases not matched to a gene. The CDR3 DNA sequence: TGTGCCAGCAGTTACTCGATATTGGTAGCGGGAGTTGATGAGCAGTTCTTC. Protein: CASSYSILVAGVDEQFF.

The chain has TRBV28 and TRBJ1-5, with D possibly TRBD1 on 5 matching bases. V lost 10 bases and J 4 bases, leaving 17 bases between the germline ends. Germline V gives CDR1 MDHEN, CDR2 SYDVKM. The CDR3 is 14 amino acids. This CDR3 is CATAKFRENQPQHF. The CDR3 region has the DNA TGTGCCACCGCAAAGTTCAGGGAAAATCAGCCCCAGCATTTT.

The V and J genes are TRBV4-3 and TRBJ1-4, with D perhaps TRBD1 (5 bases). Germline loops: CDR1 LGHNA, CDR2 YSLEER. Trimming took off 4 bases at V and 0 bases at J, with 12 bases between the two ends. The CDR3 has 16 residues. CDR3 in DNA: TGCGCCAGCAGCCGCTCGAGGGGAACAACTAATGAAAAACTGTTTTTT. It specifies CASSRSRGTTNEKLFF.

The V gene is TRBV4-3, the J gene TRBJ2-3; 9 bases are a match to TRBD2. The CDR3 sequence is 15 residues long. Looked up from germline, CDR1 is LGHNA and CDR2 is YSLEER. V lost 4 bases, J lost 3 bases, and 5 bases stayed unmatched. For the CDR3, the DNA is TGCGCCAGCAGCCGGTTTAGCGGGAGTACAGATACGCAGTATTTT. It is translated as CASSRFSGSTDTQYF.

The V call is TRBV5-6, the J call TRBJ2-1; 7 nucleotides line up with TRBD2. This CDR3 has 16 amino acids. V lost 2 bases and J lost 9; bases outside the gene matches: 14. The germline V gene encodes CDR1 SGHDT and CDR2 YYEEEE. CDR3 DNA sequence: TGTGCCAGCAGCTTTTTTGTAATCGGAAGCGGGGTTGAGCAGTTCTTC. Protein sequence: CASSFFVIGSGVEQFF.

The chain is built from TRBV28 and TRBJ1-2, with D possibly matching TRBD1 (5 bases). V lost 5 bases to trimming and J lost 4 bases, with 14 bases between them. This CDR3 region has 14 residues. CDR1 is MDHEN, CDR2 SYDVKM, per germline. Here the CDR3 reads CASSPQGPVYGYTF. DNA of the CDR3: TGTGCCAGCAGTCCTCAGGGCCCCGTCTATGGCTACACCTTC.

The V gene is TRBV24-1, the J gene TRBJ2-2; 8 bases map to TRBD1. The CDR3 has 16 amino acids. V gave up 3 bases and J gave up 6 bases; unmatched junction bases: 8. In germline, CDR1 is KGHDR, CDR2 SFDVKD. CDR3 in DNA: TGTGCCACCAGTGATCCTAGACAGGGGCGCTCCGGGGAGCTGTTTTTT. Translated: CATSDPRQGRSGELFF.

In its sample, this clone was seen a few times. The chain combines TRBV19 with TRBJ1-1, with 10 bases identical to TRBD1. CDR3 length: 13 residues. Trimming removed 7 bases from V and 4 bases from J; junction bases left unmatched: 3. CDR1 and CDR2 from the germline V gene are LNHDA and SQIVND (reference sequence). The DNA for the CDR3 is TGTGCCAGTAACCGGGACAGGGGCACTGAAGCTTTCTTT. It encodes CASNRDRGTEAFF.

This clone was observed a handful of times. The chain recombines TRBV6-5 with TRBJ2-7, with D possibly being TRBD1 (6 bases). Looked up from germline, CDR1 is MNHEY and CDR2 is SVGAGI. The CDR3 spans 14 residues. Trimming stripped 6 bases from V and 3 bases from J, with 15 bases between. For the CDR3, the DNA is TGTGCCAGCAGAACCCCCGGGACAAACTACGAGCAGTACTTC. This codes for CASRTPGTNYEQYF.

Only a few counts were recorded for this clone. The genes are TRBV15 and TRBJ2-1; possible D gene TRBD2, 6 bases. The ends were cut back, 0 bases at V and 7 bases at J, with 19 bases in the middle. Germline loops: CDR1 LNHNV, CDR2 YYDKDF (reference sequence). The CDR3 sequence is 17 residues long. CDR3 region: CATSREYPGLRFNEQFF. The CDR3 nucleotides are TGTGCCACCAGCAGAGAATACCCGGGACTTAGATTTAATGAGCAGTTCTTC.

This chain uses TRBV30 with TRBJ2-7, with 9 bases identical to TRBD1. Germline V CDR1 and CDR2: GTSNPN, SVGIG (reference sequence). This CDR3 has 15 residues. Trimming removed 0 bases from V and 6 bases from J; junction bases left unmatched: 9. The CDR3 DNA follows: TGTGCCTGGAGTGTTCGGGACAGGGCTGTAGGCGAGCAGTACTTC. It encodes CAWSVRDRAVGEQYF.

The chain links TRBV11-1 to TRBJ1-6; 9 nucleotides align to TRBD1. V shed 5 bases, J shed 9 bases, and the junction held 8 bases outside the gene matches. The CDR3 is made up of 15 amino acids. The germline gives CDR1 SGHAT, CDR2 FQDESV (reference sequence). Here the CDR3 DNA reads TGTGCCAGCAGCCATACGGGACAGGGAGGTTCACCCCTCCACTTT. It specifies CASSHTGQGGSPLHF.

The chain employs TRBV3-1 (or the pseudogene TRBV3-2) and TRBJ1-5; the D gene is possibly TRBD1 (5 bases). The CDR3 sequence is 13 residues long. V gave up 5 bases and J gave up 4 bases, with 9 bases separating them. The V gene's germline CDR1 is LGHDT and CDR2 YNNKEL (reference sequence). The CDR3 DNA reads TGTGCCAGCAGCGGGGGACTTAATCAGCCCCAGCATTTT. Amino acids: CASSGGLNQPQHF.

The V gene is TRBV19, the J gene TRBJ2-1; D not resolved. With 1 base removed from V and 4 bases from J, the gap between germline ends came to 8 bases. The CDR3 is 14 amino acids. The germline V gene has CDR1 LNHDA and CDR2 SQIVND (reference sequence). In nucleotides, the CDR3 is TGTGCCAGTAGTATAGTTAAGGGATACAATGAGCAGTTCTTC. Amino acids: CASSIVKGYNEQFF.

The chain employs TRBV7-9 and TRBJ1-3; D is perhaps TRBD1 (5 bases). V was trimmed by 2 bases and J by 8 bases, leaving 16 bases between them. The CDR3 loop spans 15 amino acids. Germline CDR1 reads SEHNR; CDR2 reads FQNEAQ (reference sequence). CDR3 sequence (DNA): TGTGCCAGCAGCTTAAGTACAGGCGGCACGGACACCATATATTTT. Translating it yields CASSLSTGGTDTIYF.

This chain connects TRBV5-1 to TRBJ1-4; 11 positions match TRBD1. Germline V gene sequence: CDR1 SGHRS, CDR2 YFSETQ. There are 15 residues in the CDR3. The trim removed 3 bases at V and 4 bases at J, leaving 2 bases unmatched. The CDR3 loop is CASSWGTGGNEKLFF. CDR3 bases: TGCGCCAGCAGCTGGGGGACAGGGGGTAATGAAAAACTGTTTTTT.

The rearrangement joins TRBV18 to TRBJ2-7; 12 bases are a match to TRBD1. CDR1 KGHSH and CDR2 LQKENI come from the germline V gene. After removal of 6 bases from V and 7 bases from J, the junction contained 10 bases not matched to a gene. CDR3 length equals 15 residues. Here the CDR3 reads CASSIRDRGPGEQYF. The CDR3, as DNA: TGTGCCAGCTCGATCCGGGACAGGGGGCCTGGTGAGCAGTACTTC. Based on the CDR3 plus reference TRBV18 and TRBJ2-7, the full variable domain is NAGVMQNPRHLVRRRGQEARLRCSPMKGHSHVYWYRQLPEEGLKFMVYLQKENIIDESGMPKERFSAEFPKEGPSILRIQQVVRGDSAAYFCASSIRDRGPGEQYFGPGTRLTVT.

This clone appeared a single time. This sequence joins TRBV11-3 and TRBJ2-1; 7 bases agree with TRBD1. The CDR3 is made up of 15 amino acids. Germline CDR1 reads SGHNT; CDR2 reads YENEEA. Trimming took 1 base from V and 3 from J; bases not matched to a gene: 3. CDR3 in DNA: TGTGCCAGCAGCTTAGGAGACAGGGACTACAATGAGCAGTTCTTC. This gives the protein CASSLGDRDYNEQFF.

CDR3 nucleotide sequence: TGTGCCAGCAGTCTGACAGGGAATACTGAAGCTTTCTTT. This sequence encodes CASSLTGNTEAFF. The V and J genes are TRBV28 and TRBJ1-1; 7 bases agree with TRBD1. The CDR3 spans 13 residues. J was trimmed by 5 bases and V by 5 bases; bases with no gene match: 5. Per the germline V gene, CDR1 is MDHEN and CDR2 is SYDVKM.

The chain combines TRBV28 with TRBJ2-2; D assignment may be TRBD1 or TRBD2 (5 bases each). V lost 8 bases and J 3 bases, leaving 10 bases between the germline ends. Germline V gene lookup returns CDR1 MDHEN and CDR2 SYDVKM. There are 13 residues in the CDR3. The CDR3 protein is CASSRGDTGELFF. CDR3 DNA: TGTGCCAGCTCCCGGGGCGACACCGGGGAGCTGTTTTTT. The whole variable domain, remainder taken from reference TRBV28 and TRBJ2-2, is DVKVTQSSRYLVKRTGEKVFLECVQDMDHENMFWYRQDPGLGLRLIYFSYDVKMKEKGDIPEGYSVSREKKERFSLILESASTNQTSMYLCASSRGDTGELFFGEGSRLTVL.

The genes are TRBV3-1 (or the pseudogene TRBV3-2) and TRBJ1-2; D possibly corresponds to TRBD1 (5 bases). Germline loops: CDR1 LGHDT, CDR2 YNNKEL (reference sequence). This CDR3 is built from 16 residues. V lost 6 bases and J lost 4, with 21 bases in between. In DNA form, the CDR3 reads TGTGCCAGCAGTCGGGGGTCGGGAGCAAGGGTCTATGGCTACACCTTC. Encoded protein: CASSRGSGARVYGYTF.

The rearrangement joins TRBV7-2 to TRBJ1-4, with D unclear. Trimming pared 5 bases from V and 0 bases from J, leaving 10 bases between. Germline V lookup: CDR1 SGHTA, CDR2 FQGNSA. The CDR3 has 15 amino acids. The CDR3 DNA reads TGTGCCAGCAGCCGTCGACATTCAACTAATGAAAAACTGTTTTTT. It codes for CASSRRHSTNEKLFF.